This T cell receptor (beta chain) was captured in a study of blood T cell repertoires in COVID-19. Overall study: The cDNA or gDNA used as material had been derived from T cells, B-cell-depleted T cells, or PBMCs.

This clone was seen a single time. Clones were sequenced by immunoSEQ multiplex PCR, and TCRdb holds only the in-frame ones, with some missing. The table has some 74,000 clones, approximately 76% seen once. The CDR3 has 13 residues. CDR1 GTSNPN and CDR2 SVGIG come from the germline V gene (reference sequence). V was cut by 4 bases and J by 3 bases, with 11 bases left in between. The chain joins TRBV30 to TRBJ2-3, with D tentatively TRBD2 (6 bases). The TCR was taken from a man in his sixties or seventies with active or convalescent COVID-19. Sequencing was carried out using peripheral blood. The CDR3 DNA reads TGTGCCTGGATAACCCGGGGGACAGATACGCAGTATTTT. It yields the protein CAWITRGTDTQYF.